The entry below describes one TCR beta chain. Its antigen remains unidentified. This sample was taken from a study of OX40 agonist ivuxolimab in advanced cancers. Findings and limits, study-wide: Clonal expansion among partial responders at 0.1-3.0 mg/kg ranked near the lowest. Low normalized T-cell clonal expansion was also seen in some nonresponders.

TCRdb keeps only in-frame clones here, not all; method: immunoSEQ multiplex PCR. This table holds 60,000 or so clones, about 90% found once. V lost 3 bases and J lost 0, with 5 bases in between. The CDR3 has 14 residues. In germline, CDR1 is SGHTA, CDR2 FQGTGA. Specimen: CD4+ or CD8+ T cells sorted from blood, collected in a trial of the OX40 agonist ivuxolimab. The chain employs TRBV7-3 and TRBJ2-2, with D hard to call. This TCR was sampled from an adult with an advanced solid tumor such as melanoma, head and neck, liver or kidney cancer. The CDR3 is CASSFATNTGELFF. CDR3 DNA sequence: TGTGCCAGCAGCTTTGCGACGAACACCGGGGAGCTGTTTTTT.